These 19 T cell receptor beta chains came from one sample sequenced in a study of CD4 and CD8 cells across lung adenocarcinoma regions. TCRdb fed the PCR reads into MiXCR, producing one record per CDR3 protein. The table includes roughly 20,000 distinct CDR3 sequences, approximately 52% detected once. The sample was CD8+ T cells from the center of a lung tumor. Source of these receptors: a female donor with lung adenocarcinoma. The CD4 and CD8 labels of this study may be unreliable.

This chain uses TRBV6-1 with TRBJ1-5; no clear D. Germline loops: CDR1 MNHNS, CDR2 SASEGT. V was pared by 6 bases and J by 4 bases, with 10 bases between. This CDR3 comprises 13 residues. The chain's CDR3 is CASSRRGNQPQHF. CDR3 coding DNA: TGTGCCAGCAGCAGACGGGGAAATCAGCCCCAGCATTTT.

About this clonotype itself: Mismatch with germline at one junction end may stem from a read error. The chain employs TRBV6-1 and TRBJ2-3; possible D gene TRBD2, 5 bases. The CDR3 length is 16 residues. CDR1 is MNHNS and CDR2 is SASEGT in the germline V gene. The CDR3 reads CASRGDTGRDTDTQYF. The CDR3 DNA follows: TGTGCCAGCAGGGGAGACACGGGCCGTGACACAGATACCCAGTACTTT.

This rearrangement joins TRBV3-1 to TRBJ2-7, with TRBD2 matching over 8 bases. Trimming removed 1 base from V and 2 bases from J; junction bases left unmatched: 4. In germline, CDR1 is LGHDT, CDR2 YNNKEL (reference sequence). The CDR3 consists of 15 residues. The CDR3 nucleotides read TGTGCCAGCAGCCAAGGAGGGACTAGTACCTACGAGCAGTACTTC. Translating it yields CASSQGGTSTYEQYF.

This clonotype is termed medium-sized. This chain joins TRBV6-6 and TRBJ1-2, with D uncertain. CDR1 is MNHNY, CDR2 SVGAGI, per germline (reference sequence). The CDR3 has 13 residues. The V and J ends lost 10 bases and 5 bases respectively, with 17 bases between them. CDR3 loop: CATRSGPQYGYTF. Here the CDR3 DNA reads TGTGCCACCCGATCCGGGCCACAGTATGGCTACACCTTC.

The sample holds a few counts of this clonotype. The J gene is TRBJ2-1, the V gene TRBV27; 7 nucleotides agree with TRBD1. The J call is in doubt because the DNA end fits TRBJ2-7 better. Germline V gene sequence: CDR1 MNHEY, CDR2 SMNVEV (reference sequence). The CDR3 sequence is 13 residues long. The CDR3 loop is CASRRQGNYEQYF. The DNA of the CDR3 is TGTGCCAGCAGGCGACAGGGAAACTACGAGCAGTACTTC.

The chain has TRBV27 and TRBJ2-5; no clear D gene. Germline lookup yields CDR1 MNHEY and CDR2 SMNVEV (reference sequence). This CDR3 has 14 residues. In DNA, the CDR3 is TGTGCGGGCAGTTTGTCCCGGGTCCCAGATACCCAGTACTTC. This encodes CAGSLSRVPDTQYF.

The V call is TRBV4-1, the J call TRBJ2-3, with D possibly matching TRBD2 (10 bases). V was pared by 4 bases and J by 2 bases, with 34 bases between. The CDR3 is 22 amino acids. Germline values: CDR1 MGHRA, CDR2 YSYEKL. DNA of the CDR3: TGCGCCAGCAGCCGCCTCACAGGGGGCGCAGCGGGAGGGAAGATGATCACAGATACGCAGTATTTT. It codes for CASSRLTGGAAGGKMITDTQYF.

The chain recombines TRBV6-1 with TRBJ2-3; the D gene is possibly TRBD2 (7 bases). Trimming removed 3 bases at V and 12 bases at J, with 28 bases between. Germline assignment: CDR1 MNHNS and CDR2 SASEGT. CDR3 length: 17 amino acids. The CDR3 region has the DNA TGTGCCAGCAGTGAGGGGGGAGGGGGGGGTGACACAGAGACCCAGTATTTT. It specifies CASSEGGGGGDTETQYF.

With respect to this clonotype: One end of the junction does not line up with germline, which may come from a read error. The gene calls are TRBV6-4 and TRBJ2-3, with D perhaps TRBD1 or TRBD2 (5 bases each). CDR1 is MRHNA, CDR2 SNTAGT, per germline. There are 13 residues in the CDR3. DNA of the CDR3: TGTGCCTGCAGTGACAGCGGCACAAATACGCAGTACTTT. Residues: CACSDSGTNTQYF.

In its sample, this clonotype was seen many times. J is TRBJ1-5 and V is TRBV4-1; no clear D gene. The germline V and J ends were trimmed by 4 bases and 2 bases, with 9 bases remaining between them. The CDR3 totals 14 residues. CDR1 and CDR2 (germline): MGHRA, YSYEKL. This CDR3 reads CASSLGNRNQPQHF. The CDR3 DNA reads as TGCGCCAGCAGCCTAGGTAATCGCAATCAGCCCCAGCATTTT.

As for this clonotype: This is likely a read error, given that the CDR3 carries no conserved phenylalanine or tryptophan at its end. The V and J genes are TRBV6-5 and TRBJ2-1; 7 bases align to TRBD2. The germline V gene encodes CDR1 MNHEY and CDR2 SVGAGI. The CDR3 spans 14 residues. J was trimmed by 7 bases and V by 4 bases; bases with no gene match: 7. The CDR3 spells CASSFSGPLNEQFS. CDR3 coding DNA: TGTGCCAGCAGTTTTAGCGGGCCCTTGAATGAGCAGTTCTCC.

This clonotype came up once. At one end the junction does not follow the germline gene, possibly because of a read error. The V gene is TRBV27, the J gene TRBJ2-4, with 7 bases aligning to TRBD1. This CDR3 comprises 15 residues. Per the germline V gene, CDR1 is MNHEY and CDR2 is SMNVEV (reference sequence). The CDR3 DNA is TGTGCCAGGGGGCAGGGGGTAGGAGTCAAAGAGACGCAGTATTTC. Protein product: CARGQGVGVKETQYF.

Only a few counts were recorded for this clonotype. J is TRBJ2-3 and V is TRBV27; D ambiguous. CDR3 length: 8 amino acids. The germline V gene encodes CDR1 MNHEY and CDR2 SMNVEV (reference sequence). DNA for the CDR3: TGTTCCACAGATACGCAGTATTTT. This translates into CSTDTQYF.

Worth noting for this clonotype: A junction boundary mismatches the germline segment, possibly from a read error. This chain connects TRBV6-1 to TRBJ2-3; D possibly corresponds to TRBD2 (7 bases). Germline CDR1 reads MNHNS; CDR2 reads SASEGT. The CDR3 is 15 residues long. The CDR3 loop reads CARGSGGGGQETQYF. The CDR3 nucleotides are TGTGCCAGGGGTTCCGGGGGCGGGGGCCAAGAGACGCAGTACTTT.

A word on this clonotype: The DNA is left out, because the CDR3 cannot be placed on it with certainty; the CDR3 is given as TCRdb lists it. This rearrangement joins TRBV6-1 to TRBJ1-1. The CDR3 is 15 amino acids long, termini counted. CDR1 MNHNS and CDR2 SASEGT come from the germline V gene. The CDR3 reads CASSEFAGGNYGDIF.

This clonotype was counted only a few times. CDR3 loop: CASSPDSMGYGYTF. In DNA, the CDR3 is TGCGCCAGCAGCCCCGACAGTATGGGGTATGGCTACACCTTC. The chain uses TRBV10-1 and TRBJ1-2, with D tentatively TRBD1 (5 bases). With 6 bases removed from V and 5 bases from J, the gap between germline ends came to 16 bases. Looked up from germline, CDR1 is WNHNN and CDR2 is SYGVQD (reference sequence). The CDR3 length is 14 residues.

To note about this clonotype: One junction end disagrees with the germline gene, perhaps due to a read error. The V call is TRBV6-5, the J call TRBJ2-1; D is unclear. The CDR3 consists of 14 residues. The V gene's germline CDR1 is MNHEY and CDR2 SVGAGI. CDR3 DNA: TGTGCCAGCAGTTACTCTTCCCAACCCGGTGAGCAGTTTTTT. This encodes CASSYSSQPGEQFF.

This clonotype was found a few times. The chain has TRBV30 and TRBJ2-2, with 8 bases identical to TRBD1. The CDR3 runs to 15 residues. Trimming at V came to 0 bases and at J to 6 bases, leaving 6 bases not matched to a gene. Germline V lookup: CDR1 GTSNPN, CDR2 SVGIG (reference sequence). CDR3 sequence: CAWSVLDRVSGELFF. The CDR3 DNA sequence: TGTGCCTGGAGTGTGCTGGACAGGGTTTCCGGGGAGCTGTTTTTT.

As concerns this clonotype: Mismatch with germline at one junction end may stem from a read error. The V gene is TRBV10-1, the J gene TRBJ2-5; D is undetermined. In germline, CDR1 is WNHNN, CDR2 SYGVQD (reference sequence). There are 14 residues in the CDR3. The CDR3 sequence is CAGKVGRDQETQYF. CDR3 nucleotide sequence: TGCGCGGGCAAGGTCGGCCGAGACCAAGAGACGCAGTACTTC.